One and the same sample provided the 29 T cell receptor beta chains below, sequenced in a study of T cell repertoires in cytomegalovirus infection. MiXCR, applied by TCRdb to the reads, yields one record per CDR3 protein. The repertoire holds roughly 280,000 distinct CDR3 sequences, with roughly 10% as singletons. The sequenced material came from PBMCs. The receptors here all came from a human donor in good health (CMV status not recorded). Some clones in this sample may be carry-over from other donors' samples.

This clonotype showed up just once. CDR3 loop: CSARGALGGNEQFF. The CDR3 DNA follows: TGCAGTGCTAGGGGGGCTCTCGGTGGGAATGAGCAGTTCTTC. V gene TRBV20-1 combines with J gene TRBJ2-1, with D perhaps matching TRBD1 (6 bases). From germline, CDR1 is DFQATT and CDR2 SNEGSKA (reference sequence). The CDR3 extends over 14 amino acids. The V gene lost 3 bases and the J gene lost 7 bases, with 16 bases spanning the gap.

V gene TRBV4-1 combines with J gene TRBJ1-1; 10 nucleotides match TRBD1. The CDR3 runs 15 residues. With 0 bases clipped from V and 4 bases from J, the junction kept 2 bases outside the gene matches. Per germline, CDR1 MGHRA and CDR2 YSYEKL. CDR3 DNA: TGCGCCAGCAGCCAAGAAGGGACAGGGGCCACTGAAGCTTTCTTT. It is translated as CASSQEGTGATEAFF.

This clonotype was observed at least ten times. The V and J genes are TRBV7-2 and TRBJ1-1; D remains unclear. The CDR3 runs 14 residues. The ends were cut back, 4 bases at V and 4 bases at J, with 13 bases in the middle. In germline, CDR1 is SGHTA, CDR2 FQGNSA. CDR3 in amino acids: CASSSRGSGTEAFF. CDR3 in DNA: TGTGCCAGCAGCTCCCGGGGAAGCGGCACTGAAGCTTTCTTT.

J is TRBJ2-7 and V is TRBV20-1; D not certain. The CDR3 totals 12 residues. The V end was cut by 2 bases, the J end by 3 bases, with 8 bases between. Germline V gene data show CDR1 as DFQATT and CDR2 as SNEGSKA (reference sequence). The CDR3 DNA reads TGCAGTGCTAGAACGAGTCTCTACGAGCAGTACTTC. This gives the protein CSARTSLYEQYF.

The sample holds many counts of this clonotype. The chain links TRBV12-3 or TRBV12-4 to TRBJ1-6; tentatively, D is TRBD1 (6 bases). Trimming took 6 bases from V and 7 from J, leaving 13 bases between them. This CDR3 spans 14 amino acids. The CDR3 region has the DNA TGTGCCAGCAGAGGGACGGGACAAAATTCACCCCTCCACTTT. The encoded protein is CASRGTGQNSPLHF.

There are many counts of this clonotype. The chain combines TRBV12-3 or TRBV12-4 with TRBJ2-1, with 8 bases that match TRBD2. CDR3 length equals 18 residues. The V gene end was trimmed by 0 bases and the J gene end by 4 bases; junction bases not matched to a gene: 11. The CDR3 coding sequence is TGTGCCAGCAGTTTAGCGCTAATCCCCAGCGGGGGATACAATGAGCAGTTCTTC. It is translated as CASSLALIPSGGYNEQFF.

V gene TRBV5-5 combines with J gene TRBJ2-7; the match to TRBD2 covers 12 bases. CDR1 SGHKS and CDR2 YYEKEE come from the germline V gene (reference sequence). CDR3 size: 14 residues. Trimming removed 4 bases from V and 5 bases from J; junction bases left unmatched: 4. Written as DNA, the CDR3 is TGTGCCAGCAGCATGACTAGCGGGAGCAACGAGCAGTACTTC. Residues: CASSMTSGSNEQYF.

This clonotype was seen a few times. The J gene is TRBJ1-1, the V gene TRBV19; D unclear. Between the trimmed V and J ends, which lost 6 bases and 1 base, there was a span of 15 bases. CDR3 size: 15 residues. The germline V gene has CDR1 LNHDA and CDR2 SQIVND (reference sequence). Here the CDR3 reads CASSFGRLGNTEAFF. Here the CDR3 DNA reads TGTGCCAGTAGCTTTGGCCGGTTGGGGAACACTGAAGCTTTCTTT.

In this sample, this clonotype turned up many times. The V gene is TRBV9, the J gene TRBJ2-1; D might be TRBD2 (6 bases). The germline V and J ends were trimmed by 1 base and 0 bases, with 8 bases remaining between them. CDR1 and CDR2 (germline): SGDLS, YYNGEE. The CDR3 covers 15 residues. CDR3 sequence: CASSVRGSSYNEQFF. DNA of the CDR3: TGTGCCAGCAGCGTACGGGGGAGCTCCTACAATGAGCAGTTCTTC.

This clonotype was seen at least ten times. The chain carries TRBV7-6 and TRBJ1-1, with D uncertain. Germline values: CDR1 SGHVS, CDR2 FNYEAQ. CDR3 size: 14 residues. Trimming took off 5 bases at V and 3 bases at J, with 13 bases between the two ends. The CDR3 reads CASSQNPDDTEAFF. In nucleotides, the CDR3 is TGTGCCAGCAGCCAGAACCCCGACGACACTGAAGCTTTCTTT.

This clonotype showed up many times. The rearrangement links TRBV7-2 to TRBJ2-3; TRBD2 aligns across 9 bases. The V gene's germline CDR1 is SGHTA and CDR2 FQGNSA. The CDR3 has 17 residues. With V trimmed by 5 bases and J by 1 base, 10 bases remained unmatched. This chain's CDR3 is CASSPIRGGAGTDTQYF. The DNA for the CDR3 is TGTGCCAGCAGCCCGATTCGCGGGGGGGCCGGCACAGATACGCAGTATTTT. The full variable domain, rest sourced from reference TRBV7-2 and TRBJ2-3, is GAGVSQSPSNKVTEKGKDVELRCDPISGHTALYWYRQSLGQGLEFLIYFQGNSAPDKSGLPSDRFSAERTGGSVSTLTIQRTQQEDSAVYLCASSPIRGGAGTDTQYFGPGTRLTVL.

Ten or more counts support this clonotype. The gene calls are TRBV11-2 and TRBJ2-3, with D possibly being TRBD1 (5 bases). The CDR3 is made up of 14 amino acids. Looked up from germline, CDR1 is SGHAT and CDR2 is FQNNGV. V lost 1 base, J lost 2 bases, and 7 bases lay in between. Here the CDR3 reads CASSLGGLTDTQYF. The CDR3 DNA is TGTGCCAGCAGCTTAGGGGGCCTCACAGATACGCAGTATTTT.

This clonotype appeared a few times. The rearrangement links TRBV7-2 to TRBJ1-1; TRBD1 agrees at 11 bases. CDR3 length: 14 residues. The V and J ends lost 2 bases and 7 bases, in that order; junction bases with no gene match: 3. Germline assignment: CDR1 SGHTA and CDR2 FQGNSA. The CDR3 DNA is TGTGCCAGCAGCTTACCGGGACAGGGGGTTGAAGCTTTCTTT. It is translated as CASSLPGQGVEAFF. The full variable domain, in which reference TRBV7-2 and TRBJ1-1 provide the parts outside the CDR3, is GAGVSQSPSNKVTEKGKDVELRCDPISGHTALYWYRQSLGQGLEFLIYFQGNSAPDKSGLPSDRFSAERTGGSVSTLTIQRTQQEDSAVYLCASSLPGQGVEAFFGQGTRLTVV.

This clonotype turned up a few times. V usage is TRBV12-3 or TRBV12-4 and J usage is TRBJ1-4; TRBD1 matches at 10 bases. The CDR3 is 17 amino acids. V shed 3 bases and J 7 bases; nucleotides not matched to a gene: 11. The CDR3, as DNA: TGTGCCAGCAGTTTTGCGGTGATGGGACAGGGGTTTGAAAAACTGTTTTTT. This codes for CASSFAVMGQGFEKLFF.

This clonotype has a count of ten or more. An end of the junction does not agree with germline; a read error may underlie this. The gene calls are TRBV12-3 or TRBV12-4 and TRBJ2-3, with 10 nucleotides matching TRBD2. The CDR3 spans 15 residues. The CDR3 spells CASRLAGGSTDTQYF. CDR3 nucleotides: TGTGCCAGCAGGTTAGCGGGGGGCAGCACAGATACGCAGTATTTT.

Only a few counts were recorded for this clonotype. The V gene is TRBV20-1, the J gene TRBJ1-1; the D is unclear. The CDR3 is made up of 12 amino acids. Trimming left V 6 bases short and J 3 bases short, with 11 bases between. Germline V CDR1 and CDR2: DFQATT, SNEGSKA (reference sequence). CDR3 loop: CSASSQYTEAFF. The CDR3 DNA sequence: TGCAGTGCGTCTAGTCAGTACACTGAAGCTTTCTTT.

This clonotype was counted many times. The chain links TRBV11-1 to TRBJ2-7, with 10 bases matching TRBD1. V lost 5 bases to trimming and J lost 5 bases; unmatched junction nucleotides: 6. The length of the CDR3 is 14 residues. CDR1 and CDR2 (germline): SGHAT, FQDESV (reference sequence). CDR3 nucleotides: TGTGCCAGCAGCCCCGGGACAGGGGTGCACGAGCAGTACTTC. Translation gives CASSPGTGVHEQYF.

This clonotype turned up a few times. This may be a read error: a much more frequent sequence differs by one nucleotide. The rearrangement uses TRBV3-1 and TRBJ2-7; 9 nucleotides agree with TRBD1. Trimming at V came to 3 bases and at J to 1 base, leaving 1 base not matched to a gene. This CDR3 spans 14 amino acids. The germline V gene encodes CDR1 LGHDT and CDR2 YNNKEL (reference sequence). The CDR3: CASSHGTGSYEQYF. The CDR3 DNA reads as TGTGCCAGCAGCCATGGGACAGGGTCCTACGAGCAGTACTTC.

This clonotype was seen repeatedly, ten times or more. V is TRBV6-5 and J is TRBJ1-2; the D gene is possibly TRBD1 (5 bases). The CDR3 sequence is 13 residues long. CDR1 is MNHEY and CDR2 is SVGAGI in the germline V gene. The V and J ends lost 5 bases and 0 bases respectively, with 7 bases between them. CDR3 loop: CASSQTANYGYTF. CDR3 in DNA: TGTGCCAGCAGTCAGACAGCTAACTATGGCTACACCTTC.

The gene calls are TRBV12-3 or TRBV12-4 and TRBJ1-5, with D tentatively TRBD1 (5 bases). Trimming pared 3 bases from V and 6 bases from J, leaving 12 bases between. CDR3 length: 14 amino acids. For the CDR3, the DNA is TGTGCCAGCAGTTTCAGGGACTTGACTCAGCCCCAGCATTTT. Translated: CASSFRDLTQPQHF.

The V and J genes are TRBV6-2 or TRBV6-3 and TRBJ1-1; tentative D call: TRBD1 (5 bases). Trimming shortened V by 4 bases and J by 4 bases, and 13 bases separated the two germline ends. Germline V gene data show CDR1 as MNHEY and CDR2 as SVGEGT. The CDR3 loop spans 14 amino acids. CDR3 in DNA: TGTGCCAGCAGTTTTTCGGGACGCCTCACTGAAGCTTTCTTT. Translated: CASSFSGRLTEAFF.

The DNA of the CDR3 is TGTGCCAGCAGTGAGTTTACCCGGATGGGGGAGCTGTTTTTT. This gives the protein CASSEFTRMGELFF. The rearrangement joins TRBV25-1 to TRBJ2-2; D gene unclear. CDR3 length: 14 amino acids. CDR1 and CDR2 (germline): MGHDK, SYGVNS. Trimming removed 3 bases at V and 8 bases at J, with 13 bases between.

This clonotype occurred many times. In nucleotides, the CDR3 is TGCGCCAGCAGCTTGGGACAGGCCAAGTATACCTCCTCTGGAAACACCATATATTTT. Residues: CASSLGQAKYTSSGNTIYF. The rearrangement joins TRBV5-1 to TRBJ1-3, with D maybe TRBD1 (6 bases). Between the trimmed V and J ends, which lost 0 bases and 0 bases, there was a span of 19 bases. Germline values: CDR1 SGHRS, CDR2 YFSETQ. The CDR3 loop spans 19 amino acids.

Many counts were recorded for this clonotype. The chain's CDR3 is CASSLGALGEQYF. For the CDR3, the DNA is TGTGCCAGCAGCTTAGGGGCCCTTGGGGAGCAGTACTTC. The rearrangement uses TRBV7-3 and TRBJ2-7; perhaps TRBD1 as D (5 bases). The CDR3 sequence is 13 residues long. The germline V and J ends were trimmed by 2 bases and 7 bases, with 12 bases remaining between them. Germline CDR1 reads SGHTA; CDR2 reads FQGTGA.

The CDR3 coding sequence is TGTGCCAGCAGCTCCTCAGGGAGGAATCAGCCCCAGCATTTT. It translates to CASSSSGRNQPQHF. The chain recombines TRBV7-6 with TRBJ1-5; TRBD1 is a possible D gene (5 bases). V was trimmed by 4 bases and J by 4 bases, leaving 11 bases between them. Germline CDR1 is SGHVS and CDR2 is FNYEAQ. The CDR3 is 14 residues long.

This clonotype was seen at least ten times. The chain combines TRBV20-1 with TRBJ2-1; 7 nucleotides agree with TRBD2. CDR1 and CDR2 from the germline V gene are DFQATT and SNEGSKA (reference sequence). V was clipped by 3 bases and J by 7 bases; unmatched bases: 9. This CDR3 contains 14 residues. The CDR3: CSASTSGVLNEQFF. CDR3 in DNA: TGCAGTGCTAGCACCAGCGGGGTTCTAAATGAGCAGTTCTTC.

This clonotype appeared many times. This chain links TRBV12-3 or TRBV12-4 with TRBJ2-3; D is perhaps TRBD2 (5 bases). The CDR3 is 13 residues long. Trimming pared 3 bases from V and 2 bases from J, leaving 6 bases between. CDR3 DNA: TGTGCCAGCAGTTTCGACTACACAGATACGCAGTATTTT. This encodes CASSFDYTDTQYF.

This clonotype has more than one count but fewer than ten. V usage is TRBV28 and J usage is TRBJ2-7; 9 bases match TRBD2. Germline V gene data show CDR1 as MDHEN and CDR2 as SYDVKM. J gave up 5 bases and V 9 bases, and 11 bases lay outside the gene matches. The CDR3 contains 14 residues. CDR3 coding DNA: TGTGCCAGTGATATAGCGGGGGCGGGAAACGAGCAGTACTTC. Translating gives CASDIAGAGNEQYF.

This clonotype occurred many times. The J gene is TRBJ2-5, the V gene TRBV28, with 10 bases aligning to TRBD2. Germline V gene sequence: CDR1 MDHEN, CDR2 SYDVKM. J lost 3 bases, V lost 4 bases, and 8 bases had no gene match. This CDR3 is built from 16 residues. In DNA form, the CDR3 reads TGTGCCAGCAGTTCCCTAGCGGGGGCCTTAAAAGAGACCCAGTACTTC. It codes for CASSSLAGALKETQYF.